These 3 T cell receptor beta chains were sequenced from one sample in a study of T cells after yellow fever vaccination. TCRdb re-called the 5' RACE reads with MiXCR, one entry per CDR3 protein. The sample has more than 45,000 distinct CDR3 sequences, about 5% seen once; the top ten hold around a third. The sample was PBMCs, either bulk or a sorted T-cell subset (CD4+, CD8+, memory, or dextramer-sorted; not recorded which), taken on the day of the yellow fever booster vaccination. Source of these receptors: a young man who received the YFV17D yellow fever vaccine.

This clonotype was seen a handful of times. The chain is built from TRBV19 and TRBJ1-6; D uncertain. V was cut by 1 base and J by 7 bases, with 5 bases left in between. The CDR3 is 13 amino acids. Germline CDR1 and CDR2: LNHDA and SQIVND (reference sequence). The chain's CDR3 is CASSIARNSPLHF. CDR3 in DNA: TGTGCCAGTAGTATAGCCCGAAATTCACCCCTCCACTTT.

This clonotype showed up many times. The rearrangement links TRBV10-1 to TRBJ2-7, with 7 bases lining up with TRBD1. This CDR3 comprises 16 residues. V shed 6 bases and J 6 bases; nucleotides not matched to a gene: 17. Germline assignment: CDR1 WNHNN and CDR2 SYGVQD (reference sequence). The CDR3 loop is CASRNPPGYTGAEQYF. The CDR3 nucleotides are TGCGCCAGCAGAAACCCCCCGGGGTACACAGGGGCCGAGCAGTACTTC.

The CDR3, as DNA: TGCGCCAGCAGCCAAGGGCCCCCCACGGGGGAGCTGTTTTTT. As protein: CASSQGPPTGELFF. The chain combines TRBV4-1 with TRBJ2-2; D gene ambiguous. Between the trimmed V and J ends, which lost 1 base and 8 bases, there was a span of 11 bases. The CDR3 contains 14 residues. CDR1 is MGHRA, CDR2 YSYEKL, per germline.